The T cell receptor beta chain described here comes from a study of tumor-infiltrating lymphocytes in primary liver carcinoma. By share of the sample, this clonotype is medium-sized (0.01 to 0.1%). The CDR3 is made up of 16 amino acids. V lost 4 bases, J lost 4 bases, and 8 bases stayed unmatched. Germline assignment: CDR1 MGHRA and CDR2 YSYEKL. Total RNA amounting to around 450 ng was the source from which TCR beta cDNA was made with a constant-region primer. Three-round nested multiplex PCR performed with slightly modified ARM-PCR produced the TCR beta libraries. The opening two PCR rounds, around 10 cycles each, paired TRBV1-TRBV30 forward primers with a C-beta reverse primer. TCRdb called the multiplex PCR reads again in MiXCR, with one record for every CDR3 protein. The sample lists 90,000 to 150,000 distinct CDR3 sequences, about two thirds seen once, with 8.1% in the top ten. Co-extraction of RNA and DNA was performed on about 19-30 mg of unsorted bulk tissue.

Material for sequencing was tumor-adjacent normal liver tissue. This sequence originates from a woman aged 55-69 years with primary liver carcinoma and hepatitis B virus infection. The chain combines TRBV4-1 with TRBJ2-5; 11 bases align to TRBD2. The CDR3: CASSLGTSGRGETQYF. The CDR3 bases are TGCGCCAGCAGCCTGGGTACTAGCGGGAGAGGAGAGACCCAGTACTTC.